These T cell receptor beta chains were read from a single sample in a study of PD-1 blockade in classical Hodgkin lymphoma. Assay used: immunoSEQ multiplex PCR; TCRdb lists only in-frame clones, some missing. The sample carries about 62,000 clones, around 88% recorded once. The sample here was peripheral blood mononuclear cells (PBMCs), taken at baseline. The receptors were sampled from a human donor with classical Hodgkin lymphoma. The CDR3 runs from the conserved cysteine through the conserved F or W. Fields, in order: D gene, clone size, V gene, J gene, CDR3 DNA, CDR3 protein. A D gene is named only where the DNA matches it firmly. The listing skips clone size in some rows; elsewhere it reads once, few, many or a size class.

D gene: TRBD1
clone size: few
V gene: TRBV4-3
J gene: TRBJ2-3
CDR3 DNA: TGCGCCAGCAGCCAAACTGACAGGGGTGGGCAGTATTTT
CDR3 protein: CASSQTDRGGQYF

D gene: NA
clone size: NA
V gene: TRBV19
J gene: TRBJ1-5
CDR3 DNA: TGTGCCAGTAGTGGGGACTTTAGCAATCAGCCCCAGCATTTT
CDR3 protein: CASSGDFSNQPQHF

D gene: NA
clone size: NA
V gene: TRBV7-7
J gene: TRBJ2-1
CDR3 DNA: TGTGCCAGCACCCAGGGGGGTGGGAGTGCCTACAATGAGCAGTTCTTC
CDR3 protein: CASTQGGGSAYNEQFF

D gene: TRBD2
clone size: few
V gene: TRBV15
J gene: TRBJ2-5
CDR3 DNA: TGTGCCACCAGCAGAGATTGGGTTAGCGGGGGGTACCAAGAGACCCAGTACTTC
CDR3 protein: CATSRDWVSGGYQETQYF

D gene: TRBD2
clone size: once
V gene: TRBV4-2
J gene: TRBJ2-1
CDR3 DNA: TGTGCCAGCAGCCAAGCGGGCGGGGGGAACAATGAGCAGTTCTTC
CDR3 protein: CASSQAGGGNNEQFF

D gene: TRBD2
clone size: NA
V gene: TRBV5-6
J gene: TRBJ2-3
CDR3 DNA: TGTGCCAGCAGCCGGACCGGTGCGGGGAGGGTCTCAGATACGCAGTATTTT
CDR3 protein: CASSRTGAGRVSDTQYF

D gene: NA
clone size: NA
V gene: TRBV4-1
J gene: TRBJ2-7
CDR3 DNA: TGCGCCAGCAGCCAGTCAGAGGGGACGTCGTTCGAGCAGTACTTC
CDR3 protein: CASSQSEGTSFEQYF

D gene: NA
clone size: NA
V gene: TRBV5-1
J gene: TRBJ2-2
CDR3 DNA: TGCGCCAGCAGCGTCGGTGGGCGCACCGGGGAGCTGTTTTTT
CDR3 protein: CASSVGGRTGELFF

D gene: TRBD2
clone size: NA
V gene: TRBV11-3
J gene: TRBJ2-5
CDR3 DNA: TGTGCCAGCAGCCCCGGACTAGCGGGCCAAGAGACCCAGTACTTC
CDR3 protein: CASSPGLAGQETQYF

D gene: TRBD1
clone size: few
V gene: TRBV28
J gene: TRBJ1-5
CDR3 DNA: TGTGCCAGGAGCCCGACAGGGGACAGCAATCAGCCCCAGCATTTT
CDR3 protein: CARSPTGDSNQPQHF

D gene: TRBD1
clone size: NA
V gene: TRBV6-5
J gene: TRBJ1-1
CDR3 DNA: TGTGCCAGCAGCAGAGGGGGCTTTGACACTGAAGCTTTCTTT
CDR3 protein: CASSRGGFDTEAFF

D gene: NA
clone size: NA
V gene: TRBV4-3
J gene: TRBJ1-2
CDR3 DNA: TGCGCCAGCAGCATCTACTCCCAGGGAACTGAGGATGGCTACACCTTC
CDR3 protein: CASSIYSQGTEDGYTF

D gene: NA
clone size: NA
V gene: TRBV18
J gene: TRBJ2-7
CDR3 DNA: TGTGCCAGCTCACCAAGGCAGATCAACTACGAGCAGTACTTC
CDR3 protein: CASSPRQINYEQYF

D gene: NA
clone size: NA
V gene: TRBV30
J gene: TRBJ1-4
CDR3 DNA: TGTGCCTGGAGTGTATTGTTAGAGGCCACTAATGAAAAACTGTTTTTT
CDR3 protein: CAWSVLLEATNEKLFF

D gene: TRBD1
clone size: NA
V gene: TRBV4-1
J gene: TRBJ1-1
CDR3 DNA: TGCGCCAGCAGCCATCCGGACAGGGAGGGGCTGGCTGAAGCTTTCTTT
CDR3 protein: CASSHPDREGLAEAFF

D gene: TRBD1
clone size: NA
V gene: TRBV27
J gene: TRBJ1-4
CDR3 DNA: TGTGCCAGCAGTTTTAACAGGGGGCCGGTGAGGGAAAAACTGTTTTTT
CDR3 protein: CASSFNRGPVREKLFF

D gene: TRBD1
clone size: NA
V gene: TRBV5-1
J gene: TRBJ2-7
CDR3 DNA: TGCGCCAGCAAGGGGACAGGGGTGACCTACGAGCAGTACTTC
CDR3 protein: CASKGTGVTYEQYF

D gene: TRBD2
clone size: NA
V gene: TRBV7-9
J gene: TRBJ2-3
CDR3 DNA: TGTGCCAGCAGCTTAGGGAGCGGGGGGGGCACAGATACGCAGTATTTT
CDR3 protein: CASSLGSGGGTDTQYF

D gene: NA
clone size: NA
V gene: TRBV4-1
J gene: TRBJ1-5
CDR3 DNA: TGCGCCAGCAGCCTTCATCTGGTGGGGGGCATAGAGCCCCAGCATTTT
CDR3 protein: CASSLHLVGGIEPQHF

D gene: NA
clone size: once
V gene: TRBV11-2
J gene: TRBJ1-2
CDR3 DNA: TGTGCCAGCAGATCTACAGGGAACTATGGCTACACCTTC
CDR3 protein: CASRSTGNYGYTF

D gene: NA
clone size: few
V gene: TRBV14
J gene: TRBJ2-3
CDR3 DNA: TGTGCCAGTACGACAGCCGGCACAGATACGCAGTATTTT
CDR3 protein: CASTTAGTDTQYF

D gene: NA
clone size: NA
V gene: TRBV2
J gene: TRBJ1-2
CDR3 DNA: TGTGCCAGCAGTAAAGGGCACGCCAGGTCTAACTATGGCTACACCTTC
CDR3 protein: CASSKGHARSNYGYTF

D gene: NA
clone size: NA
V gene: TRBV21-1
J gene: TRBJ1-2
CDR3 DNA: TGTGCCAGCAGCAAATGGAAGGGGGCGAGAAGAGATGGCTACACCTTC
CDR3 protein: CASSKWKGARRDGYTF

D gene: TRBD1
clone size: NA
V gene: TRBV4-2
J gene: TRBJ1-2
CDR3 DNA: TGTGCCAGCAGCCAAGATGTAGGTTGGCAGGGGGCGAACTATGGCTACACCTTC
CDR3 protein: CASSQDVGWQGANYGYTF

D gene: TRBD2
clone size: NA
V gene: TRBV7-2
J gene: TRBJ2-7
CDR3 DNA: TGTGCCAGCAGCTGGACTAGCGGGGGGGCTAACGAGCAGTACTTC
CDR3 protein: CASSWTSGGANEQYF